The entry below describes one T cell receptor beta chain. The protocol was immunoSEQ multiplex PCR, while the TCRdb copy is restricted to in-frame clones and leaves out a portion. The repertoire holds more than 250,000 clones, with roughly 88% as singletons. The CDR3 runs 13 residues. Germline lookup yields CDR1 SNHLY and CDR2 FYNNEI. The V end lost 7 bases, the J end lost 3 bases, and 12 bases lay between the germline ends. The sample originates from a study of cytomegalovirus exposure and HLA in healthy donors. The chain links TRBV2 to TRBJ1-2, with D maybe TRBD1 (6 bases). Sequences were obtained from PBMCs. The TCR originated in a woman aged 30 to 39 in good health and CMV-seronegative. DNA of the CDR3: TGTGCCAGCAAGGCAGGGGTGGACTATGGCTACACCTTC. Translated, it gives CASKAGVDYGYTF. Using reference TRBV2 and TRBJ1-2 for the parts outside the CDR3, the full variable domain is EPEVTQTPSHQVTQMGQEVILRCVPISNHLYFYWYRQILGQKVEFLVSFYNNEISEKSEIFDDQFSVERPDGSNFTLKIRSTKLEDSAMYFCASKAGVDYGYTFGSGTRLTVV.